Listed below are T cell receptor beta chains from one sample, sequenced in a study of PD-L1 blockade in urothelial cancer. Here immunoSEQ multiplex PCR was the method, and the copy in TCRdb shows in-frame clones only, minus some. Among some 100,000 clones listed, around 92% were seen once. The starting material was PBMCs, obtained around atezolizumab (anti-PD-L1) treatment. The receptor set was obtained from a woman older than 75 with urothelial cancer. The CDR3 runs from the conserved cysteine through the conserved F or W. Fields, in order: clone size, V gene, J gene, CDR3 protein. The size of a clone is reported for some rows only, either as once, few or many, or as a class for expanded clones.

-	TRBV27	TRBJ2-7	CASSLPSYEQYF
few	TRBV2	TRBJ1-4	CASREQGLGKLFF
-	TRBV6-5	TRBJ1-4	CATRQGEKLFF
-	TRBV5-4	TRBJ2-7	CASSPFTSGSGEQYF
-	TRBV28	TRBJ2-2	CASSFLSGDTGELFF
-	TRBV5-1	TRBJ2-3	CASGYNTDTQYF
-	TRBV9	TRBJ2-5	CASSASGHDSFETQYF
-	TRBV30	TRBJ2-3	CAWKPSGSTDTQYF
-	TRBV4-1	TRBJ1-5	CASSQMTGGLNEPQHF
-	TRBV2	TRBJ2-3	CASTPGTNTDTQYF
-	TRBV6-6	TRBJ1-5	CASSYFQTGGNQPQHF
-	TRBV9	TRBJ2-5	CASSVSEAQETQYF
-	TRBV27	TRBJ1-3	CASSLSTPGQGANTIYF
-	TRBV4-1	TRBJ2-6	CASSQERSGANVLTF
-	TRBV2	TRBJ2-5	CASSEPRAGRETQYF